Reported below is one TCR beta chain. Its specificity is not known. 60 Vbeta and 13 Jbeta primers were used in PCR. As originally analysed: It was a later analysis that counted some 80 million unique TCR beta chains, of which some 9.9 million were shared. Assay: immunoSEQ multiplex PCR; the TCRdb copy retains only in-frame clones and omits some. V and J calls and clone size are copied from that table; D and trimming were computed from the DNA. Of about 100,000 clones detected, 76% appear once; the ten largest clones hold around 20%. The data were taken from a study of cytomegalovirus exposure and HLA in healthy donors. Study-wide results and caveats: It was reportedly the case that the classifier diagnosed cytomegalovirus status with high specificity and sensitivity. It was likely that a cluster of highly shared sequence variants was a sequencing artifact.

Deletions cut 6 bases from V and 7 bases from J, with 18 bases between. The germline gives CDR1 MDHEN, CDR2 SYDVKM. The CDR3 extends over 14 amino acids. Sequenced material: PBMCs. The clonotype comes from a woman aged 55-69 years in good health and CMV-seropositive. The chain joins TRBV28 to TRBJ1-2; D perhaps matches TRBD1 (5 bases). For the CDR3, the DNA is TGTGCCAGCAGCTTTGGGGAGGGGTTGCGTGGCTACACCTTC. It translates to CASSFGEGLRGYTF.